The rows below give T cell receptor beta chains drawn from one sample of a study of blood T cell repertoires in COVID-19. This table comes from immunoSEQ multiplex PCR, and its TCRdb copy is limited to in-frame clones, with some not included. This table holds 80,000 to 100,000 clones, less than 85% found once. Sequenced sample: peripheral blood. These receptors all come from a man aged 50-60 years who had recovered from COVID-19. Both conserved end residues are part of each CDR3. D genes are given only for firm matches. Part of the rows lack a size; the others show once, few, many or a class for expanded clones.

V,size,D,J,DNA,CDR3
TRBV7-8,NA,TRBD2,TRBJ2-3,TGTGCCAGCAGCTTAGTGAGCGGGAGGGACAGGTTTTTT,CASSLVSGRDRFF
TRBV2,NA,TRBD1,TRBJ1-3,TGTGCCAGCAGTTCCAGGGGGCAGGATGGAAACACCATATATTTT,CASSSRGQDGNTIYF
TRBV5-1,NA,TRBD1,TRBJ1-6,TGCGCCAGCAGCTTGGGTCCAACCGGGACAGGAGTTTCACCCCTCCACTTT,CASSLGPTGTGVSPLHF
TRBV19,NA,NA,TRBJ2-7,TGTGCCAGTGACCCCGGTAGGGGGTTTTCTTACGAGCAGTACTTC,CASDPGRGFSYEQYF
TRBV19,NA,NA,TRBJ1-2,TGTGCCACCTTTGACACTTATGGCTACACCTTC,CATFDTYGYTF
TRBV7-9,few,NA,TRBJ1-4,TGTGCCAGCAGCCCCGACAGGAAAAAACTGTTTTTT,CASSPDRKKLFF
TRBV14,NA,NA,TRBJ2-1,TGTGCCAGCAGCCTACAGTTCCATGAGCAGTTCTTC,CASSLQFHEQFF
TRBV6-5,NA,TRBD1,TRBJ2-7,TGTGCCAGCAGACCCCCGGGACAGGGGGTCTACGAGCAGTACTTC,CASRPPGQGVYEQYF
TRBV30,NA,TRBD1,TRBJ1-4,TGTGCCTGGAGTAGACAGGGTGAAAAACTGTTTTTT,CAWSRQGEKLFF
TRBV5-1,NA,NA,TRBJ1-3,TGCGCCAGCAGCTTGGGGTCGGGGTACGGAAACACCATATATTTT,CASSLGSGYGNTIYF
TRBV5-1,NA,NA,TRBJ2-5,TGCGCCAGCAGTTCCGGGACTGTCGGGGAGACCCAGTACTTC,CASSSGTVGETQYF
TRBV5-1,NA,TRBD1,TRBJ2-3,TGCGCCAGCAGCTTATTTTACCAGGGGGCGAGCACAGATACGCAGTATTTT,CASSLFYQGASTDTQYF
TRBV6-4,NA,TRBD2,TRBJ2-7,TGTGCCAGCAGTGCCGGGGAGGGATACGAGCAGTACTTC,CASSAGEGYEQYF
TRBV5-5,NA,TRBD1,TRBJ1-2,TGTGCCAGCAGCTTGGCTAGGGGACAGGGGTCCGGGAACTATGGCTACACCTTC,CASSLARGQGSGNYGYTF
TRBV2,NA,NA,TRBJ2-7,TGTGCCAGCAACGAGGCAGTAACCTACGAGCAGTACTTC,CASNEAVTYEQYF
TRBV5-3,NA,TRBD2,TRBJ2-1,TGTGCCAGAAGCCCCGGGACTAGCGGTAACAATGAGCAGTTCTTC,CARSPGTSGNNEQFF
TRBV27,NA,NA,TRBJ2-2,TGTGCCAGCAGTTTAGAACTAGGGGGGGAGCTGTTTTTT,CASSLELGGELFF
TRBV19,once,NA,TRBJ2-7,TGTGCCAGTAGTAGTCTCAGAAACTCCTACGAGCAGTACTTC,CASSSLRNSYEQYF
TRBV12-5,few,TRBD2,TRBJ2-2,TGTGCTAGTGGTGTCAGCGGGGGTCGGGTGGGCACCGGGGAGCTGTTTTTT,CASGVSGGRVGTGELFF
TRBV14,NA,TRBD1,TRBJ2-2,TGTGCCAGCAGCCCCAGGGGGTACGGGGAGCTGTTTTTT,CASSPRGYGELFF
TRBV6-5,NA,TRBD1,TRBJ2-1,TGTGCCAGCAGTTACTCCGGGACAGTGTACAATATTGAGCAGTTCTTC,CASSYSGTVYNIEQFF
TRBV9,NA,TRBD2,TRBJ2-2,TGTGCCAGCAGCGTAGTGCCTAGCGGGGGGAACACCGGGGAGCTGTTTTTT,CASSVVPSGGNTGELFF
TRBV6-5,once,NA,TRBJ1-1,TGTGCCAGCAGTTACGGGCAGGCGACCACTGAAGCTTTCTTT,CASSYGQATTEAFF
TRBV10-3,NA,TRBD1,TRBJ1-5,TGTGCCACATCAGGGGGGAATCAGCCCCAGCATTTT,CATSGGNQPQHF
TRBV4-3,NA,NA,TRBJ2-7,TGCGCCAGCAGCCAACTCACCGGGAGTACGAATTACGAGCAGTACTTC,CASSQLTGSTNYEQYF
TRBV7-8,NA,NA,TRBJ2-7,TGTGCCAGCAGCTTAGAGGCAGGGGTATACGAGCAGTACTTC,CASSLEAGVYEQYF
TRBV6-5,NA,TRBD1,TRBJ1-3,TGTGCCAGTTCCGGGACAGGGGCTGGAAACACCATATATTTT,CASSGTGAGNTIYF
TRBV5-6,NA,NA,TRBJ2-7,TGTGCCAGTATTTCCCGGCCGGGACAAACAGACGAGCAGTACTTC,CASISRPGQTDEQYF
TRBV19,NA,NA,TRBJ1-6,TGTGCCAGTAGTATTAAGCGGGCCAGTTCCAATTCACCCCTCCACTTT,CASSIKRASSNSPLHF
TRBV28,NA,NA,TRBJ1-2,TGTGCCAGCAGTTTCGGTCAGGGGCATTCTAACTATGGCTACACCTTC,CASSFGQGHSNYGYTF
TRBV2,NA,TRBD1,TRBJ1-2,TGTGCCAGCAGTGAAAGGACAGGGGTTATTCGGCCCTACACCTTC,CASSERTGVIRPYTF
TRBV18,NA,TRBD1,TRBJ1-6,TGTGCCAGCTCATCGGACAGGGGGTTAATTTATAATTCACCCCTCCACTTT,CASSSDRGLIYNSPLHF
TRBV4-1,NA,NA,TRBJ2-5,TGCGCCAGCAGCCAAGGGGTTAAGGACTCTCAAGAGACCCAGTACTTC,CASSQGVKDSQETQYF
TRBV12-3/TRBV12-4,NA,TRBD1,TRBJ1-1,TGTGCCAGCATCACACAGGGGTCGGGGCGAGCTTTCTTT,CASITQGSGRAFF
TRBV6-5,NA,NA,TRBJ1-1,TGTGCCAGCAGTTCGGGACTGGTTATGAACACTGAAGCTTTCTTT,CASSSGLVMNTEAFF
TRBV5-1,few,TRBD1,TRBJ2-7,TGCGCCAGCAGCCCTGGACAGGGACCCTTCTACGAGCAGTACTTC,CASSPGQGPFYEQYF
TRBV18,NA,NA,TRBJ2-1,TGTGCCAGCTCACCGGCATTCCCTTACAATGAGCAGTTCTTC,CASSPAFPYNEQFF
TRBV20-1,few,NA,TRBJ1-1,TGCAGTGCTAGTTTTCCAGGGAATGAAATTGAAGCTTTCTTT,CSASFPGNEIEAFF
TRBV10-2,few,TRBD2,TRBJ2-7,TGCGCCAGCAGTGAGACGGGAGGGCCGGGAGGGCAGTACTTC,CASSETGGPGGQYF
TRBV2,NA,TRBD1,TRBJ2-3,TGTGCCAGCAGCCCCAGGTTGACAGGGGATTTCACAGATACGCAGTATTTT,CASSPRLTGDFTDTQYF
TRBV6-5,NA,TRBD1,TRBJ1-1,TGTGCCAGCACCCGGACAGGGGGGGACGCTGAAGCTTTCTTT,CASTRTGGDAEAFF
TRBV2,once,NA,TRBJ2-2,TGTGCCAGCAGTGTTGGGCCTAACACCGGGGAGCTGTTTTTT,CASSVGPNTGELFF
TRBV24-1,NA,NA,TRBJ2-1,TGTGCCACCAGTGATTCGGGAGCGAGCTCCTACAATGAGCAGTTCTTC,CATSDSGASSYNEQFF
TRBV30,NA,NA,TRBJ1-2,TGTGCCTGGAGTGTACTATATGGCTACACCTTC,CAWSVLYGYTF
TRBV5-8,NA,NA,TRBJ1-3,TGTGCCAGTCAAGCGTCTGGAAACACCATATATTTT,CASQASGNTIYF
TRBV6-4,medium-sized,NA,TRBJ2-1,TGTGCCAGCAGTGACTCTAGCGGTGGTAATGAGCAGTTCTTC,CASSDSSGGNEQFF